A single sample is the source of the 12 T cell receptor beta chains below, sequenced in a study of cytomegalovirus exposure and HLA in healthy donors. Libraries were prepared by immunoSEQ multiplex PCR; TCRdb keeps only in-frame clonotypes and omits some of them. The sample records tens of thousands of clones, 70% to 90% being singletons. Sequenced: PBMCs. The receptors here all came from a woman aged 18-29 years in good health and CMV-seropositive.

The rearrangement links TRBV28 to TRBJ2-7; TRBD2 is a possible D gene (7 bases). The CDR3 length is 13 residues. Germline CDR1 and CDR2: MDHEN and SYDVKM. V was pared by 6 bases and J by 2 bases, with 11 bases between. CDR3 region: CASRGGGTYEQYF. CDR3 coding DNA: TGTGCCAGCAGGGGAGGGGGTACCTACGAGCAGTACTTC.

V gene TRBV10-3 combines with J gene TRBJ2-5; 13 bases align to TRBD2. This CDR3 is built from 15 residues. The V gene end was trimmed by 10 bases and the J gene end by 5 bases; junction bases not matched to a gene: 10. From germline, CDR1 is ENHRY and CDR2 SYGVKD. In DNA, the CDR3 is TGTGCCACCGAACCGGGACTAGCGGGATTGGAGACCCAGTACTTC. Residues: CATEPGLAGLETQYF.

The chain uses TRBV28 and TRBJ2-7; maybe TRBD2 (6 bases). This CDR3 is built from 17 residues. CDR1 is MDHEN, CDR2 SYDVKM, per germline. Deletions cut 2 bases from V and 1 base from J, with 18 bases between. CDR3 nucleotide sequence: TGTGCCAGCAGTTTAAGGTCCGGGGGACCAGCTTCCTACGAGCAGTACTTC. Its translation: CASSLRSGGPASYEQYF.

The V and J genes are TRBV18 and TRBJ1-1; D is uncertain. There are 13 residues in the CDR3. Germline V gene data show CDR1 as KGHSH and CDR2 as LQKENI. V shed 3 bases and J shed 0 bases, with 5 bases lying between them. The CDR3 loop is CASSPTMNTEAFF. The CDR3 coding sequence is TGTGCCAGCTCACCTACTATGAACACTGAAGCTTTCTTT.

CDR3 sequence (DNA): TGTGCCAGCAGTGCGGGTATAGCCAAAAACATTCAGTACTTC. Amino acids: CASSAGIAKNIQYF. The V call is TRBV6-1, the J call TRBJ2-4; D is undetermined. V dropped 4 bases and J dropped 0 bases, with 7 bases sitting between them. The CDR3 sequence is 14 residues long. CDR1 and CDR2 (germline): MNHNS, SASEGT.

The J gene is TRBJ1-2, the V gene TRBV7-9, with D perhaps TRBD1 (5 bases). Trimming left V 3 bases short and J 4 bases short, with 21 bases between. The CDR3 sequence is 17 residues long. In germline, CDR1 is SEHNR, CDR2 FQNEAQ (reference sequence). CDR3 coding DNA: TGTGCCAGCAGCTTTCGTGGTATAGGGGATACCGGCTATGGCTACACCTTC. Translation gives CASSFRGIGDTGYGYTF. Full variable domain (missing parts from reference TRBV7-9 and TRBJ1-2): DTGVSQNPRHKITKRGQNVTFRCDPISEHNRLYWYRQTLGQGPEFLTYFQNEAQLEKSRLLSDRFSAERPKGSFSTLEIQRTEQGDSAMYLCASSFRGIGDTGYGYTFGSGTRLTVV.

The genes are TRBV4-1 and TRBJ2-1; 7 bases are a match to TRBD2. The CDR3 spans 19 residues. Trimming at V came to 0 bases and at J to 0 bases, leaving 11 bases not matched to a gene. Per the germline V gene, CDR1 is MGHRA and CDR2 is YSYEKL. The CDR3 coding sequence is TGCGCCAGCAGCCAAGAGTGGTCTAGCGGACCTAGCTCCTACAATGAGCAGTTCTTC. Translated: CASSQEWSSGPSSYNEQFF.

This chain connects TRBV4-2 to TRBJ1-4; 8 bases are shared with TRBD1. CDR3 length: 15 residues. V lost 2 bases and J lost 4; bases outside the gene matches: 3. Looked up from germline, CDR1 is LGHNA and CDR2 is YNFKEQ. Here the CDR3 DNA reads TGTGCCAGCAGCCAAAAGACAGGGGATAATGAAAAACTGTTTTTT. Translated: CASSQKTGDNEKLFF.

As for this clone: At one boundary the junction diverges from the germline segment, which might be a read error. The chain combines TRBV7-7 with TRBJ2-5, with a tentative D call TRBD2 (6 bases). Looked up from germline, CDR1 is SSHAT and CDR2 is FNYEAQ (reference sequence). The CDR3 has 13 amino acids. The CDR3 DNA reads as TGTGCTAGCAGCTTGGGAGGTGGAGAGACCCAGTACTTC. The encoded protein is CASSLGGGETQYF.

This chain links TRBV7-6 with TRBJ1-4; no clear D. CDR3 size: 12 residues. The germline CDR1 and CDR2 sequences are SGHVS and FNYEAQ. The V end lost 2 bases, the J end lost 7 bases, and 5 bases lay between the germline ends. The CDR3 region has the DNA TGTGCCAGCAGCTTAAGCGGTGAAAAACTGTTTTTT. Its protein product is CASSLSGEKLFF.

The CDR3 bases are TGTGCCAGCAGCTTAAGGCCTAGCGGTAGCACAGATACGCAGTATTTT. This gives the protein CASSLRPSGSTDTQYF. The chain joins TRBV7-6 to TRBJ2-3; the match to TRBD2 covers 7 bases. Per the germline V gene, CDR1 is SGHVS and CDR2 is FNYEAQ. The CDR3 consists of 16 residues. The junction had 5 bases not matched to a gene; V was cut back by 2 bases and J by 0 bases.

The J gene is TRBJ1-3, the V gene TRBV28; D remains ambiguous. The CDR3 contains 13 residues. The germline gives CDR1 MDHEN, CDR2 SYDVKM. Trimming shortened V by 6 bases and J by 0 bases, and 6 bases separated the two germline ends. As DNA, the CDR3 is TGTGCCAGCAGGCGGTTCTCTGGAAACACCATATATTTT. It specifies CASRRFSGNTIYF.